The T cell receptor (beta chain) under discussion was sequenced for a study of control samples from healthy donors and cancer patients. Only in-frame clones appear in the TCRdb table, and some are missing; sequencing was by immunoSEQ multiplex PCR. Of 75,000 to 90,000 clones in the sample, roughly nine tenths were seen once. The CDR3 has 15 amino acids. Material: PBMCs. The receptor's source is a woman in her fifties or sixties with colorectal cancer. V and J are TRBV12-2 and TRBJ1-2. TRBV12-2 is noted as a pseudogene. CDR3 loop: CASRLERTDCDGYTF. The CDR3 region has the DNA TGTGCAAGTCGCTTAGAAAGGACGGACTGCGATGGCTACACCTTC.